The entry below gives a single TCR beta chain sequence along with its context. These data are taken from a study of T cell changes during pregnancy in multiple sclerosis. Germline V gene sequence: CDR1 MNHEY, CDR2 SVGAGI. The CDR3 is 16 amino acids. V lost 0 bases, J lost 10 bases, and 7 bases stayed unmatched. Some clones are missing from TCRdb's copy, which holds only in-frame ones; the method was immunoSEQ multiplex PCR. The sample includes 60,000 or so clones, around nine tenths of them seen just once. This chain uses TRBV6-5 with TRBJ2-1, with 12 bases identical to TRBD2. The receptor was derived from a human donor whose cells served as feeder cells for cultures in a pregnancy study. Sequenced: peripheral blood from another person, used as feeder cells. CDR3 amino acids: CASSYSSSGGAREQFF. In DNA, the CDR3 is TGTGCCAGCAGTTACTCGTCTAGCGGGGGGGCCCGGGAGCAGTTCTTC.